These 24 T cell receptor beta chains were all obtained from the same sample, sequenced in a study of blood T cell repertoires in COVID-19. The table came from immunoSEQ multiplex PCR; TCRdb's copy has only in-frame clones and leaves some out. The top ten clones hold around 10% of a sample with approximately 100,000 clones, around 87% of them seen once. The sequenced material came from peripheral blood. The receptor source for this set is a woman aged 25 to 39 with acute or convalescent COVID-19.

The chain links TRBV4-1 to TRBJ2-1; 8 bases fit TRBD2. In germline, CDR1 is MGHRA, CDR2 YSYEKL. CDR3 length: 13 residues. With 4 bases clipped from V and 8 bases from J, the junction kept 4 bases outside the gene matches. CDR3 loop: CASSLRGGYEQFF. CDR3 in DNA: TGCGCCAGCAGCCTCCGGGGGGGCTATGAGCAGTTCTTC.

The chain couples TRBV5-1 to TRBJ2-3, with 9 bases aligning to TRBD2. Germline CDR1 and CDR2: SGHRS and YFSETQ. Trimming cost V 6 bases and J 2 bases; bases outside gene matches: 7. CDR3 size: 15 residues. CDR3 coding DNA: TGCGCCAGCACCGCCGCGGGGGGGCCCACAGATACGCAGTATTTT. Protein product: CASTAAGGPTDTQYF.

This clone was recorded once. The chain carries TRBV5-1 and TRBJ2-7, with unresolved D. V lost 0 bases, J lost 2 bases, and 9 bases lay in between. Germline loops: CDR1 SGHRS, CDR2 YFSETQ. The CDR3 totals 14 residues. This CDR3 reads CASSLDHSAYEQYF. CDR3 sequence (DNA): TGCGCCAGCAGCTTGGATCACTCTGCCTACGAGCAGTACTTC.

The chain recombines TRBV2 with TRBJ1-1, with TRBD1 as a possible D gene (5 bases). Germline V gene sequence: CDR1 SNHLY, CDR2 FYNNEI. V lost 1 base, J lost 5 bases, and 17 bases lay in between. The CDR3 has 16 amino acids. Here the CDR3 DNA reads TGTGCCAGCAGTGAAGACGGGACTTCCAGGAGGACTGAAGCTTTCTTT. Protein product: CASSEDGTSRRTEAFF.

V gene TRBV11-3 combines with J gene TRBJ1-6; D remains ambiguous. Germline CDR1 is SGHNT and CDR2 is YENEEA. The CDR3 runs to 12 residues. Between the trimmed V and J ends, which lost 5 bases and 6 bases, there was a span of 5 bases. DNA for the CDR3: TGTGCCAGCAGCCGGGGTAATTCACCCCTCCACTTT. It is translated as CASSRGNSPLHF.

The chain couples TRBV5-1 to TRBJ2-1; weak D call: TRBD2 (7 bases). CDR3 size: 16 residues. V shed 2 bases and J shed 7 bases, with 19 bases lying between them. CDR1 is SGHRS and CDR2 is YFSETQ in the germline V gene. The CDR3 bases are TGCGCCAGCAGCTTATTCGGGGGGCCCAAGAATAATGAGCAGTTCTTC. Protein sequence: CASSLFGGPKNNEQFF.

The CDR3 region has the DNA TGTGCCAGCAGCTTAGGCGAAGGGGGGAACACTGAAGCTTTCTTT. The encoded protein is CASSLGEGGNTEAFF. J is TRBJ1-1 and V is TRBV7-8; the D gene is possibly TRBD1 (6 bases). Between the trimmed V and J ends, which lost 1 base and 1 base, there was a span of 10 bases. Germline assignment: CDR1 SGHVS and CDR2 FQNEAQ. The CDR3 runs to 15 residues. Based on the CDR3 plus reference TRBV7-8 and TRBJ1-1, the full variable domain is GAGVSQSPRYKVAKRGQDVALRCDPISGHVSLFWYQQALGQGPEFLTYFQNEAQLDKSGLPSDRFFAERPEGSVSTLKIQRTQQEDSAVYLCASSLGEGGNTEAFFGQGTRLTVV.

The CDR3 region has the DNA TGTGCCAGTAGTACGCCGAACCTAGGGGATGGCTACACCTTC. Translation gives CASSTPNLGDGYTF. The chain recombines TRBV19 with TRBJ1-2; possibly TRBD1 for D (5 bases). Germline loops: CDR1 LNHDA, CDR2 SQIVND (reference sequence). V dropped 4 bases and J dropped 6 bases, with 15 bases sitting between them. The CDR3 has 14 residues.

This clone was seen only once. J is TRBJ1-5 and V is TRBV10-3; possibly TRBD1 for D (5 bases). The germline CDR1 and CDR2 sequences are ENHRY and SYGVKD. V lost 0 bases to trimming and J lost 0 bases, with 9 bases between them. The CDR3 loop spans 16 amino acids. The CDR3 region has the DNA TGTGCCATCAGTGAGTCGGTAACAGGTAGCAATCAGCCCCAGCATTTT. It yields the protein CAISESVTGSNQPQHF.

The chain carries TRBV12-3 or TRBV12-4 and TRBJ1-2, with no clear D. Trimming left V 4 bases short and J 4 bases short, with 10 bases between. The CDR3 length is 13 residues. CDR3 in amino acids: CASSSAGTYGYTF. CDR3 coding DNA: TGTGCCAGCAGTTCGGCGGGCACCTATGGCTACACCTTC.

The chain recombines TRBV6-5 with TRBJ1-1, with D perhaps matching TRBD1 (5 bases). CDR1 is MNHEY, CDR2 SVGAGI, per germline. V lost 4 bases to trimming and J lost 3 bases, with 15 bases between them. The CDR3 contains 15 residues. Here the CDR3 DNA reads TGTGCCAGCAGTTTTGGGGCCCCTTCCGACACTGAAGCTTTCTTT. Translated: CASSFGAPSDTEAFF.

This chain joins TRBV4-2 and TRBJ2-7, with 13 bases matching TRBD2. The CDR3 length is 16 residues. Germline lookup yields CDR1 LGHNA and CDR2 YNFKEQ. The trim removed 4 bases at V and 2 bases at J, leaving 5 bases unmatched. CDR3 sequence: CASSLRTSGGTYEQYF. For the CDR3, the DNA is TGTGCCAGCAGCCTCCGGACTAGCGGGGGAACCTACGAGCAGTACTTC.

As DNA, the CDR3 is TGTGCCAGCAGCCAAGGGAACGGTGGACTTGGAAACACCATATATTTT. It specifies CASSQGNGGLGNTIYF. V is TRBV3-1 (or the pseudogene TRBV3-2) and J is TRBJ1-3; D remains ambiguous. The CDR3 loop spans 16 amino acids. Germline CDR1 LGHDT, CDR2 YNNKEL (reference sequence). Trimming took off 1 base at V and 3 bases at J, with 13 bases between the two ends.

The chain employs TRBV29-1 and TRBJ1-1; D is perhaps TRBD1 (5 bases). V gave up 7 bases and J gave up 0 bases, with 12 bases separating them. Germline lookup yields CDR1 SQVTM and CDR2 ANQGSEA. The CDR3 extends over 13 amino acids. The CDR3 sequence is CSGIRVLNTEAFF. For the CDR3, the DNA is TGCAGCGGCATCAGGGTTTTGAACACTGAAGCTTTCTTT. Full variable domain (outside the CDR3, taken from reference TRBV29-1 and TRBJ1-1): SAVISQKPSRDICQRGTSLTIQCQVDSQVTMMFWYRQQPGQSLTLIATANQGSEATYESGFVIDKFPISRPNLTFSTLTVSNMSPEDSSIYLCSGIRVLNTEAFFGQGTRLTVV.

V usage is TRBV5-1 and J usage is TRBJ1-2, with D possibly TRBD1 on 5 matching bases. The CDR3 consists of 13 residues. The germline V gene has CDR1 SGHRS and CDR2 YFSETQ. The V end was cut by 0 bases, the J end by 8 bases, with 11 bases between. CDR3 DNA sequence: TGCGCCAGCAGCTTGGGCCAGGGTGGAGGCTACACCTTC. It codes for CASSLGQGGGYTF.

J is TRBJ2-7 and V is TRBV15; perhaps TRBD1 as D (6 bases). The CDR3 consists of 15 residues. The V gene lost 1 base and the J gene lost 4 bases, with 14 bases spanning the gap. Germline V gene lookup returns CDR1 LNHNV and CDR2 YYDKDF (reference sequence). The CDR3 loop is CATSRAQGTVYEQYF. CDR3 sequence (DNA): TGTGCCACCAGCAGAGCCCAGGGGACCGTTTACGAGCAGTACTTC.

The chain couples TRBV5-1 to TRBJ1-1; D is uncertain. V shed 1 base and J shed 2 bases, with 9 bases lying between them. Germline lookup yields CDR1 SGHRS and CDR2 YFSETQ. The CDR3 extends over 14 amino acids. The CDR3 nucleotides read TGCGCCAGCAGCTTGAGGCGGGAAAACACTGAAGCTTTCTTT. This codes for CASSLRRENTEAFF.

The V call is TRBV2, the J call TRBJ2-7; 7 bases map to TRBD1. CDR1 and CDR2 from the germline V gene are SNHLY and FYNNEI. This CDR3 comprises 14 residues. J lost 5 bases, V lost 6 bases, and 10 bases had no gene match. The CDR3 DNA is TGTGCCAGCAGACTCTTCGGACAGGTCAACGAGCAGTACTTC. Protein product: CASRLFGQVNEQYF. Together with reference TRBV2 and TRBJ2-7, the CDR3 gives the full variable domain: EPEVTQTPSHQVTQMGQEVILRCVPISNHLYFYWYRQILGQKVEFLVSFYNNEISEKSEIFDDQFSVERPDGSNFTLKIRSTKLEDSAMYFCASRLFGQVNEQYFGPGTRLTVT.

CDR3: CASSLQGSGDEKLFF. DNA of the CDR3: TGTGCCAGCAGTCTACAGGGTAGCGGGGATGAAAAACTGTTTTTT. The genes are TRBV11-3 and TRBJ1-4, with D possibly matching TRBD1 (6 bases). Germline loops: CDR1 SGHNT, CDR2 YENEEA. The V and J ends lost 6 bases and 6 bases respectively, with 17 bases between them. CDR3 length equals 15 residues. Supplemented by reference TRBV11-3 and TRBJ1-4, the full variable domain reads EAGVVQSPRYKIIEKKQPVAFWCNPISGHNTLYWYLQNLGQGPELLIRYENEEAVDDSQLPKDRFSAERLKGVDSTLKIQPAELGDSAVYLCASSLQGSGDEKLFFGSGTQLSVL.

Comments on this clone: Other DNA sequences in the same sample also yield this CDR3. The chain has TRBV9 and TRBJ2-7, with TRBD1 matching 12 bases. The V gene end was trimmed by 3 bases and the J gene end by 4 bases; junction bases not matched to a gene: 5. CDR3 length: 15 amino acids. Germline V lookup: CDR1 SGDLS, CDR2 YYNGEE. CDR3: CASSAGTGGLYEQYF. The CDR3 DNA reads TGTGCCAGCAGCGCCGGGACAGGGGGCTTGTACGAGCAGTACTTC.

The chain joins TRBV7-9 to TRBJ2-2; 8 bases fit TRBD2. Trimming removed 5 bases from V and 1 base from J; junction bases left unmatched: 12. CDR1 and CDR2 (germline): SEHNR, FQNEAQ (reference sequence). The CDR3 runs to 18 residues. Here the CDR3 reads CASSPYGVTSENTGELFF. Here the CDR3 DNA reads TGTGCCAGCAGCCCCTATGGGGTGACTAGCGAGAACACCGGGGAGCTGTTTTTT. The variable domain in full, with the rest retrieved from reference TRBV7-9 and TRBJ2-2, is DTGVSQNPRHKITKRGQNVTFRCDPISEHNRLYWYRQTLGQGPEFLTYFQNEAQLEKSRLLSDRFSAERPKGSFSTLEIQRTEQGDSAMYLCASSPYGVTSENTGELFFGEGSRLTVL.

The V and J genes are TRBV7-9 and TRBJ1-2; 8 nucleotides agree with TRBD1. Germline V gene data show CDR1 as SEHNR and CDR2 as FQNEAQ (reference sequence). V trimming: 5 bases; J trimming: 0 bases; junction bases outside the gene matches: 5. CDR3 length: 15 amino acids. This CDR3 reads CASSPGQGANYGYTF. The DNA for the CDR3 is TGTGCCAGCAGCCCCGGACAGGGCGCTAACTATGGCTACACCTTC.

The CDR3 coding sequence is TGTGCCAGCACCGAGGGCGGGGGGGACACAGATACGCAGTATTTT. Translating it yields CASTEGGGDTDTQYF. The chain joins TRBV6-5 to TRBJ2-3, with TRBD2 identical over 9 bases. Germline V gene sequence: CDR1 MNHEY, CDR2 SVGAGI. CDR3 length: 15 residues. With 7 bases clipped from V and 2 bases from J, the junction kept 7 bases outside the gene matches.

The chain links TRBV7-8 to TRBJ1-5; D unclear. Germline CDR1 reads SGHVS; CDR2 reads FQNEAQ. Trimming took off 1 base at V and 3 bases at J, with 16 bases between the two ends. CDR3 length equals 17 residues. CDR3 sequence (DNA): TGTGCCAGCAGCTTAGTTGGAAAGTCAGGTTCCAATCAGCCCCAGCATTTT. Amino acids: CASSLVGKSGSNQPQHF. Filled out from reference TRBV7-8 and TRBJ1-5, the complete variable domain reads GAGVSQSPRYKVAKRGQDVALRCDPISGHVSLFWYQQALGQGPEFLTYFQNEAQLDKSGLPSDRFFAERPEGSVSTLKIQRTQQEDSAVYLCASSLVGKSGSNQPQHFGDGTRLSIL.